Listed below are T cell receptor beta chains from one sample, sequenced in a study of T cell responses to AZD1222 COVID-19 vaccine. Sequencing used immunoSEQ multiplex PCR; TCRdb keeps in-frame clones, though not all of them. This repertoire shows some 130,000 clones, 75% to 90% found once; its top ten account for 6.3%. The material sequenced was peripheral blood, taken on day 0 of AZD1222 vaccination. These receptors all come from an adult in good health. CDR3s include the opening cysteine and the closing phenylalanine or tryptophan. D genes are given only for firm matches.

cdr3_nt cdr3_aa d_call j_call v_call
TGTGCCAGCTCACCCCCACCCCACGGGACAGCCGAAGGAGCTGGAAACACCATATATTTT CASSPPPHGTAEGAGNTIYF TRBD1 TRBJ1-3 TRBV18
TGTGCCAGCAGCTTCCATAGCGGGGGGGCAGGTGAGCAGTTCTTC CASSFHSGGAGEQFF TRBD2 TRBJ2-1 TRBV11-2
TGTGCCAGCAAGATCGACAGTAACTATGGCTACACCTTC CASKIDSNYGYTF NA TRBJ1-2 TRBV27
TGTGCCAGCAGCCCGATAACTGGGGCCTACGAGCAGTACTTC CASSPITGAYEQYF NA TRBJ2-7 TRBV7-2
TGTGCCAGCAGTTACCCTTCCGGGACAGGGTACTTT CASSYPSGTGYF TRBD1 TRBJ1-6 TRBV6-2/TRBV6-3
TGTGCCAGCTCAACAGCATATAATTCACCCCTCCACTTT CASSTAYNSPLHF NA TRBJ1-6 TRBV18
TGTGCCAGCACCCTCTCCGGGGAGCTGTTTTTT CASTLSGELFF NA TRBJ2-2 TRBV6-5
TGTGCCAGCAGGTCACGTCAGGGGGTCCCCACTGAAGCTTTCTTT CASRSRQGVPTEAFF TRBD1 TRBJ1-1 TRBV11-2
TGTGCCAGCAGCCTAGCTTCTAGAGGGGGGTCCGAGCAGTACTTC CASSLASRGGSEQYF NA TRBJ2-7 TRBV7-9
TGCGCCAGCAGGCGAGGCGCGGCGGATACGCAGTATTTT CASRRGAADTQYF NA TRBJ2-3 TRBV10-2